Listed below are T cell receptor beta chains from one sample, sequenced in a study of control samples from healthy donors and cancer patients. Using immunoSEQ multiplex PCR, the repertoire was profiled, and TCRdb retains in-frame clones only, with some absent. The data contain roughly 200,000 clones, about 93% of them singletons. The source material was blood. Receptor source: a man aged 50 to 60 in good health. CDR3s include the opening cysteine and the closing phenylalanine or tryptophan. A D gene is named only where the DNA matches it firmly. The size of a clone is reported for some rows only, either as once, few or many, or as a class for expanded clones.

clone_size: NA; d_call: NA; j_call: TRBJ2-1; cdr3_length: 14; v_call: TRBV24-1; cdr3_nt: TGTGCCACCAGTGATTTGGTAACCTACAATGAGCAGTTCTTC; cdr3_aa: CATSDLVTYNEQFF
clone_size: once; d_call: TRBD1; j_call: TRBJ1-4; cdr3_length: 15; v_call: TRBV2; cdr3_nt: TGTGCCAGCATTAGCACGGGGACAGGCTCAGAAAAACTGTTTTTT; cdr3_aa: CASISTGTGSEKLFF
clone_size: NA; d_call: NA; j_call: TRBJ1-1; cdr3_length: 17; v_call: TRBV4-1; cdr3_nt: TGCGCCAGCAGCCAAGTCTACCGGGCATTTACTTACACTGAAGCTTTCTTT; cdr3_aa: CASSQVYRAFTYTEAFF
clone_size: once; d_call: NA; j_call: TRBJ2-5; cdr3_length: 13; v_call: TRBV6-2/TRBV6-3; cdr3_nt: TGTGCCAGCAGCAGGGCAGGGCAAGAGACCCAGTACTTC; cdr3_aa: CASSRAGQETQYF
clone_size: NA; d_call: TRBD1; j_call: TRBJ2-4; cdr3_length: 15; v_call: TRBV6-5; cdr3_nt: TGTGCCAGCACTAAACGGTGGCAGGGGGAAGACATTCAGTACTTC; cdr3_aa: CASTKRWQGEDIQYF
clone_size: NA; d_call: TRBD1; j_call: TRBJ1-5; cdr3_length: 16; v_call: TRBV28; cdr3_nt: TGTGCCAGCAGTCCCGGACAGGGGGCGCAGGGTATGCCCCAGCATTTT; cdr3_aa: CASSPGQGAQGMPQHF
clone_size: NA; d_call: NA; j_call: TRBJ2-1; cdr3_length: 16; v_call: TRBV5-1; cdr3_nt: TGCGCCAGCAGCTTGGAGGGCTGGGAGAAGTACAATGAGCAGTTCTTC; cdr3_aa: CASSLEGWEKYNEQFF
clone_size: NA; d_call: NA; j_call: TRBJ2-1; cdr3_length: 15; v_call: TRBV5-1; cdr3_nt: TGCGCCAGCAGCCAGGAAGGCAACCCCTACAATGAGCAGTTCTTC; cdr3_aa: CASSQEGNPYNEQFF
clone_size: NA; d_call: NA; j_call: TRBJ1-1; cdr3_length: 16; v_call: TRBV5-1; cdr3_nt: TGCGCCAGCAGCCGAATTATAACAGGGTTGATCACTGAAGCTTTCTTT; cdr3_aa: CASSRIITGLITEAFF
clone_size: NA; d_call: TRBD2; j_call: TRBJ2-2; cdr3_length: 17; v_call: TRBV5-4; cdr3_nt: TGTGCCAGCAGCTCCCCTACTAGCGGGGCGAACACCGGGGAGCTGTTTTTT; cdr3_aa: CASSSPTSGANTGELFF
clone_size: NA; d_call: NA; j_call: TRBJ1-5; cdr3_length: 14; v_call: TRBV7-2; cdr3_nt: TGTGCCAGCAGCTTAGATGGGGGAGGTCAGCCCCAGCATTTT; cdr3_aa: CASSLDGGGQPQHF
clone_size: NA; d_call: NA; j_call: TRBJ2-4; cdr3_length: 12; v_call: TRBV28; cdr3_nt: TGTGCCAGCAGTCTAGGACAGCCCATTCAGTACTTC; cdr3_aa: CASSLGQPIQYF
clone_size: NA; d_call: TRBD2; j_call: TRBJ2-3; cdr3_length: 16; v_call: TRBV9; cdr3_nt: TGTGCCAGCAGCGTCGGACTAGCGGATATCACAGATACGCAGTATTTT; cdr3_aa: CASSVGLADITDTQYF
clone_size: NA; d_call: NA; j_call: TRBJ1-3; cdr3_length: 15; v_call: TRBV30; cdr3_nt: TGTGCCTGGAAAGTAAAGGGACCCTCTGGAAACACCATATATTTT; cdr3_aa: CAWKVKGPSGNTIYF
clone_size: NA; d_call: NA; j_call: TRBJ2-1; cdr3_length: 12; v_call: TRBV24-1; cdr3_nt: TGTGCCACCGGTTGGGGGGCCAATGAGCAGTTCTTC; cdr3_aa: CATGWGANEQFF
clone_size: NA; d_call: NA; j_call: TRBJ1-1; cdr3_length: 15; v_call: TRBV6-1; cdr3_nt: TGTGCCAGCAGTGAAACGGTCGGGGGAGGAACTGAAGCTTTCTTT; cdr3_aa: CASSETVGGGTEAFF
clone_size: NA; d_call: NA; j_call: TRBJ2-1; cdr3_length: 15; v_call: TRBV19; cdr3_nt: TGTGCCAGTAGTATCGTGGGGGGGCTCTACAATGAGCAGTTCTTC; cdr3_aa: CASSIVGGLYNEQFF
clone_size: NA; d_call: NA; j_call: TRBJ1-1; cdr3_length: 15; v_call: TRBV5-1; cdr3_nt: TGCGCCAGCAGCTTGGAGGGGGGTTATTACACTGAAGCTTTCTTT; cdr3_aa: CASSLEGGYYTEAFF
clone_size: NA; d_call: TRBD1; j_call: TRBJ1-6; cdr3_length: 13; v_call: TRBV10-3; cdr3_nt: TGTGCCATCAAGGGACAGGATTTTTCACCCCTCCACTTT; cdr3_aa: CAIKGQDFSPLHF
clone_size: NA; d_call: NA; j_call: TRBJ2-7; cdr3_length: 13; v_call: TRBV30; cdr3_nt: TGTGCCGTTCAAGGGGCTCCCACCTACGAGCAGTACTTC; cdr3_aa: CAVQGAPTYEQYF
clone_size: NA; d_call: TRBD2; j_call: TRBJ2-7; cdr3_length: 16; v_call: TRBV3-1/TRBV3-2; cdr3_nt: TGTGCCAGCAGCCCCTTTGGGCGGGGGTCTTCCTACGAGCAGTACTTC; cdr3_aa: CASSPFGRGSSYEQYF
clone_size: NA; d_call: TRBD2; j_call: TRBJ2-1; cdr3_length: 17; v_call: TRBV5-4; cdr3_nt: TGTGCCAGCAGTCCCGGGACTAGCGGGGGGCCTTACAATGAGCAGTTCTTC; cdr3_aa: CASSPGTSGGPYNEQFF
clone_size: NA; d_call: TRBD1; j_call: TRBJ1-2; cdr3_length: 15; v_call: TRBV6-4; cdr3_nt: TGTGCCAGCAGTGGAATGGGACAGGGTGTTAGCGGCTACACCTTC; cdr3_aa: CASSGMGQGVSGYTF
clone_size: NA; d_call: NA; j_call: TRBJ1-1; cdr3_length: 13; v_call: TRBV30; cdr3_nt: TGTGCCTGGAGTGTACTCGGGGAGGGTGAAGCTTTCTTT; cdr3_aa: CAWSVLGEGEAFF
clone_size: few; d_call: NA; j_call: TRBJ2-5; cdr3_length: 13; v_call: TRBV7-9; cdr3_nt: TGTGCCAGCAGCTTTCAAGGGGCTGAGACCCAGTACTTC; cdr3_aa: CASSFQGAETQYF
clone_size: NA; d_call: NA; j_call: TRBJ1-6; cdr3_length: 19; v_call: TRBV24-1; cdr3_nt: TGTGCCACCAGTGATTTGCACGGGGGGCGCATCTCCTATAATTCACCCCTCCACTTT; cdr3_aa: CATSDLHGGRISYNSPLHF
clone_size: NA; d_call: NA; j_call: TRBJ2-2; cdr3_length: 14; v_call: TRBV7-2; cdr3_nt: TGTGCCAGCAGCCAAGGAGTCGTTCACGGGGAGCTGTTTTTT; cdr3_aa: CASSQGVVHGELFF
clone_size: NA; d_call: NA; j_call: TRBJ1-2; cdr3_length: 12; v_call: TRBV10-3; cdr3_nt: TGTGCCATCAGTGAACAGGGAAATGGCTACACCTTC; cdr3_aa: CAISEQGNGYTF
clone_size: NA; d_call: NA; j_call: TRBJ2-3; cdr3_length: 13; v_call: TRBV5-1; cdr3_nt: TGCGCCAGCAGCGCAGGATTCACAGATACGCAGTATTTT; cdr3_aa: CASSAGFTDTQYF
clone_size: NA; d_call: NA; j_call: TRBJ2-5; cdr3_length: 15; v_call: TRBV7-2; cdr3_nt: TGTGCCAGCAGCCCCCTGGGGAGAGCCCAAGAGACCCAGTACTTC; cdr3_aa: CASSPLGRAQETQYF
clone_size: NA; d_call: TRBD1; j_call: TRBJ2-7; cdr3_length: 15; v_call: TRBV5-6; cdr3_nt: TGTGCCAGCAGCTTGGAGACAGGGGGCAGCTACGAGCAGTACTTC; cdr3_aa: CASSLETGGSYEQYF
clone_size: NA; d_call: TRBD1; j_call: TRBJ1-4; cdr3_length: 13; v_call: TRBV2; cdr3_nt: TGTGCCAGTCACAGGGGAACTAATGAAAAACTGTTTTTT; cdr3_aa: CASHRGTNEKLFF
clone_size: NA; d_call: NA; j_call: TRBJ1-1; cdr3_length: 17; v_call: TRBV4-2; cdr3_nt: TGTGCCAGCAGCCAAGATCTAGGTAAAGCAACGAACACTGAAGCTTTCTTT; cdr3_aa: CASSQDLGKATNTEAFF
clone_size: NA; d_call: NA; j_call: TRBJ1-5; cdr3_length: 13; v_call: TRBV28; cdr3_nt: TGTGCCAGCAGGGGACTTACGGTTCAGCCCCAGCATTTT; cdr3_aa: CASRGLTVQPQHF
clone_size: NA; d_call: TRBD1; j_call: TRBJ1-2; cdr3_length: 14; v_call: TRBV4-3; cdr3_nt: TGCGCCAGCAGCCAAGCTACAGGGGGCTATGGCTACACCTTC; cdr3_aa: CASSQATGGYGYTF
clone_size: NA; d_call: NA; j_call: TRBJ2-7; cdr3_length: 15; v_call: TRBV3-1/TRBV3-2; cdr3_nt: TGTGCCAGCAGCCAACAGGTCTCTAACTCCTACGAGCAGTACTTC; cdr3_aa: CASSQQVSNSYEQYF
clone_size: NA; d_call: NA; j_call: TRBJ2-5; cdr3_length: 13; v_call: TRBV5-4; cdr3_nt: TGTGCCAGCAGCTTCGACACCCAAGAGACCCAGTACTTC; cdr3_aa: CASSFDTQETQYF
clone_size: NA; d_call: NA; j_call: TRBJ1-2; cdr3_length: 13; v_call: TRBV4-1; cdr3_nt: TGCGCCAGCTGGGGCGGAACCTTTTATGGCTACACCTTC; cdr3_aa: CASWGGTFYGYTF
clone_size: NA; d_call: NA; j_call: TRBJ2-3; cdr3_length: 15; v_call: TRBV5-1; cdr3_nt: TGCGCCAGCAGCTTGGGTGCAGCCAACACAGATACGCAGTATTTT; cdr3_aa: CASSLGAANTDTQYF
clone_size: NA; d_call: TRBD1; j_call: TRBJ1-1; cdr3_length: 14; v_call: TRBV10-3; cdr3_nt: TGTGCCATCAGTCTTCGGGACAGGGACTCTGAAGCTTTCTTT; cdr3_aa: CAISLRDRDSEAFF
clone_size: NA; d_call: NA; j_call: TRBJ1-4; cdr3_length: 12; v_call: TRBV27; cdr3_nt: TGTGCCAGCAGCGGACCGAATGAAAAACTGTTTTTT; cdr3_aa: CASSGPNEKLFF
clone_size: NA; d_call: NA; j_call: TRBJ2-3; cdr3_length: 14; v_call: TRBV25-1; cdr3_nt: TGTGCCAGCAGCACAGGGAGTTCGCACCGAACGCAGTATTTT; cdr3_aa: CASSTGSSHRTQYF
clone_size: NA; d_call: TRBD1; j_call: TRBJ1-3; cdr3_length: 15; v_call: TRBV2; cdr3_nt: TGTGCCAGCAGCACCCTCCAGGGGGCTGGAAACACCATATATTTT; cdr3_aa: CASSTLQGAGNTIYF
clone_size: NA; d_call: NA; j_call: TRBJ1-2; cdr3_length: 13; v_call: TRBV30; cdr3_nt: TGTGCCTGGACCGGGTCATATAACTATGGCTACACCTTC; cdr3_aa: CAWTGSYNYGYTF
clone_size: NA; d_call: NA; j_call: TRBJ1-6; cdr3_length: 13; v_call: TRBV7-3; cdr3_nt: TGTGCCAGCAGCCTATTTACGCCCTCACCCCTCCACTTT; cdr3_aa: CASSLFTPSPLHF
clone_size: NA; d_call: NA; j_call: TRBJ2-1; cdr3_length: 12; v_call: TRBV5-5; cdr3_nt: TGTGCCAGCAGCTTGAGGGCCAATGAGCAGTTCTTC; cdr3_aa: CASSLRANEQFF
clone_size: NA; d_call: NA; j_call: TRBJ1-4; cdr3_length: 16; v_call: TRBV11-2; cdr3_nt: TGTGCCAGCAGCCCCCCCCGGGGCTGGACTAATGAAAAACTGTTTTTT; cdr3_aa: CASSPPRGWTNEKLFF
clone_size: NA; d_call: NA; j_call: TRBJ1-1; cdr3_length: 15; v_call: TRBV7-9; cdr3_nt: TGTGCCAGCAGCTTAGTTCTCCGGGCGAACACTGAAGCTTTCTTT; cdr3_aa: CASSLVLRANTEAFF
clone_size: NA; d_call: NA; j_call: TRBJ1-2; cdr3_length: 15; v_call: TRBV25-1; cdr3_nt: TGTGCCAGCAGTGGAACCGGCTGGGGTAACTATGGCTACACCTTC; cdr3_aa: CASSGTGWGNYGYTF
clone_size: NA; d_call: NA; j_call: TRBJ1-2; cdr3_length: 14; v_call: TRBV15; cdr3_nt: TGTGCCACCAGCAAAACCAGAGCTAACTATGGCTACACCTTC; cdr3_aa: CATSKTRANYGYTF
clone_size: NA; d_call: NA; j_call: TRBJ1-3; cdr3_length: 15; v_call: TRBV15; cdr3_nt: TGTGCCACCAGCAGAGACCCAGGGGCGGGAAACACCATATATTTT; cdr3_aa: CATSRDPGAGNTIYF
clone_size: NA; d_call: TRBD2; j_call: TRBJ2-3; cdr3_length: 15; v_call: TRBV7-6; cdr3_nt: TGTGCCAGCAGCTTGGTATTAGCGGGGACAGATACGCAGTATTTT; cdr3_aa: CASSLVLAGTDTQYF
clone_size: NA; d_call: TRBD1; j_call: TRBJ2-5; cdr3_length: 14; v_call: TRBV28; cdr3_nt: TGTGCCACCAACCTTGGGACAGCTCAAGAGACCCAGTACTTC; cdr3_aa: CATNLGTAQETQYF
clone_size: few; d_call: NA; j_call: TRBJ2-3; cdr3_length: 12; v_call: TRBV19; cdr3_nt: TGTGCCAGTAGTATCACCTGGGGTACGCAGTATTTT; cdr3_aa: CASSITWGTQYF